These T cell receptor beta chains were read from a single sample in a study of cytomegalovirus exposure and HLA in healthy donors. Repertoires were generated with immunoSEQ multiplex PCR, while TCRdb's copy carries only in-frame clones and drops some. The sample table sets out 100,000 to 150,000 clones. What was sequenced was PBMCs. The receptors were gathered from a middle-aged man in good health and CMV-seronegative. Each CDR3 is given with its conserved first and last residue. Each record gives: D gene, V gene, J gene, CDR3 protein, CDR3 DNA. D genes are given only for firm matches.

D gene: -; V gene: TRBV27; J gene: TRBJ2-2; CDR3 protein: CASQVGGVTGELFF; CDR3 DNA: TGTGCCAGCCAGGTTGGAGGGGTAACCGGGGAGCTGTTTTTT
D gene: TRBD1; V gene: TRBV11-2; J gene: TRBJ1-2; CDR3 protein: CASSPTGAAGYTF; CDR3 DNA: TGTGCCAGCAGCCCGACAGGGGCGGCTGGCTACACCTTC
D gene: TRBD2; V gene: TRBV25-1; J gene: TRBJ2-1; CDR3 protein: CASSEGGLANEQFF; CDR3 DNA: TGTGCCAGCAGTGAGGGGGGACTAGCCAATGAGCAGTTCTTC
D gene: -; V gene: TRBV11-1; J gene: TRBJ1-1; CDR3 protein: CASAKGGVNTEAFF; CDR3 DNA: TGTGCCAGCGCAAAGGGAGGCGTGAACACTGAAGCTTTCTTT
D gene: -; V gene: TRBV11-3; J gene: TRBJ2-5; CDR3 protein: CASSLDRTVEKYQETQYF; CDR3 DNA: TGTGCCAGCAGCTTAGATCGAACAGTTGAAAAGTACCAAGAGACCCAGTACTTC
D gene: -; V gene: TRBV14; J gene: TRBJ2-3; CDR3 protein: CASSQHLPPQADTQYF; CDR3 DNA: TGTGCCAGCAGCCAACACTTGCCTCCTCAGGCAGATACGCAGTATTTT
D gene: TRBD2; V gene: TRBV7-2; J gene: TRBJ2-1; CDR3 protein: CASSAYSGRAVDEQFF; CDR3 DNA: TGTGCCAGCAGCGCCTATAGCGGGAGGGCCGTCGATGAGCAGTTCTTC
D gene: TRBD1; V gene: TRBV19; J gene: TRBJ1-5; CDR3 protein: CASSPIAGQGHQPQHF; CDR3 DNA: TGTGCCAGTTCCCCCATAGCCGGACAGGGTCATCAGCCCCAGCATTTT
D gene: -; V gene: TRBV5-1; J gene: TRBJ1-2; CDR3 protein: CATQDTNYGYTF; CDR3 DNA: TGCGCCACACAGGATACTAACTATGGCTACACCTTC
D gene: -; V gene: TRBV19; J gene: TRBJ2-7; CDR3 protein: CASSRGDSYEQYF; CDR3 DNA: TGTGCCAGTAGCCGCGGTGATTCCTACGAGCAGTACTTC
D gene: TRBD1; V gene: TRBV27; J gene: TRBJ1-3; CDR3 protein: CASSKIPGQGTGNTIYF; CDR3 DNA: TGTGCCAGCAGCAAAATCCCGGGACAGGGGACCGGAAACACCATATATTTT
D gene: -; V gene: TRBV28; J gene: TRBJ2-4; CDR3 protein: CASSLRLGGVQF; CDR3 DNA: TGTGCCAGCAGTTTGCGACTAGGAGGAGTTCAATTC
D gene: -; V gene: TRBV12-1; J gene: TRBJ2-1; CDR3 protein: CASQPGTSGRRNEQFF; CDR3 DNA: TGTGCCAGCCAGCCGGGGACTAGCGGGAGAAGGAATGAGCAGTTCTTC
D gene: TRBD2; V gene: TRBV4-1; J gene: TRBJ2-2; CDR3 protein: CASSPLRAGEDNTGELFF; CDR3 DNA: TGCGCCAGCAGCCCCCTCAGAGCGGGGGAGGATAATACCGGGGAGCTGTTTTTT
D gene: -; V gene: TRBV19; J gene: TRBJ2-7; CDR3 protein: CASSLTGGRSEQYF; CDR3 DNA: TGTGCCAGTAGCCTCACCGGGGGGCGTTCCGAGCAGTACTTC
D gene: -; V gene: TRBV6-5; J gene: TRBJ1-2; CDR3 protein: CASSYTGGLGGYTF; CDR3 DNA: TGTGCCAGCAGTTATACGGGGGGGTTGGGTGGCTACACCTTC
D gene: TRBD1; V gene: TRBV29-1; J gene: TRBJ2-7; CDR3 protein: CSAARGTGEVEQYF; CDR3 DNA: TGCAGCGCGGCGCGTGGGACAGGGGAAGTCGAGCAGTACTTC
D gene: -; V gene: TRBV27; J gene: TRBJ1-1; CDR3 protein: CASSLGSRVNTEAFF; CDR3 DNA: TGTGCCAGCAGTTTAGGGTCCAGGGTTAACACTGAAGCTTTCTTT
D gene: -; V gene: TRBV4-1; J gene: TRBJ2-3; CDR3 protein: CASSQGAVRGNPDTQYF; CDR3 DNA: TGCGCCAGCAGCCAAGGGGCGGTCAGGGGTAACCCAGATACGCAGTATTTT
D gene: TRBD1; V gene: TRBV5-8; J gene: TRBJ2-5; CDR3 protein: CASSLFGSGQEQETQYF; CDR3 DNA: TGTGCCAGCAGCTTGTTCGGATCCGGACAGGAACAAGAGACCCAGTACTTC
D gene: TRBD2; V gene: TRBV28; J gene: TRBJ2-5; CDR3 protein: CASSLSGRETQYF; CDR3 DNA: TGTGCCAGCAGTTTGAGCGGGAGGGAGACCCAGTACTTC
D gene: TRBD1; V gene: TRBV28; J gene: TRBJ2-2; CDR3 protein: CASFPRQGAGAGELFF; CDR3 DNA: TGTGCCAGCTTCCCACGACAGGGGGCGGGCGCCGGGGAGCTGTTTTTT
D gene: -; V gene: TRBV9; J gene: TRBJ2-1; CDR3 protein: CASSVGASVNEQFF; CDR3 DNA: TGTGCCAGCAGCGTAGGAGCTAGCGTGAATGAGCAGTTCTTC
D gene: -; V gene: TRBV30; J gene: TRBJ1-2; CDR3 protein: CAWSLADSNYGYTF; CDR3 DNA: TGTGCCTGGAGTCTGGCAGACAGCAACTATGGCTACACCTTC
D gene: -; V gene: TRBV6-1; J gene: TRBJ2-5; CDR3 protein: CASSLMQGRIETQYF; CDR3 DNA: TGTGCCAGCAGTTTAATGCAGGGGCGAATTGAGACCCAGTACTTC
D gene: TRBD2; V gene: TRBV27; J gene: TRBJ2-3; CDR3 protein: CASSFSGNAQYF; CDR3 DNA: TGTGCCAGCAGTTTTAGCGGGAACGCGCAGTATTTT
D gene: TRBD2; V gene: TRBV5-4; J gene: TRBJ2-3; CDR3 protein: CASSFFTGTSGSDTQYF; CDR3 DNA: TGTGCCAGCAGCTTTTTCACCGGGACTAGCGGATCAGATACGCAGTATTTT